Sequencing of this T cell receptor (beta chain) was carried out in a study of blood T cell repertoires in COVID-19. Background on the study: Donors in the United States, Italy and Spain gave samples during acute or convalescent COVID-19. The analysed material was cDNA or gDNA that came from T cells, B-cell-depleted T cells, or PBMCs.

Per germline, CDR1 DFQATT and CDR2 SNEGSKA (reference sequence). V gave up 3 bases and J gave up 1 base, with 9 bases separating them. The CDR3 spans 13 residues. Per the original methods: Scientists estimated how many nucleated cells there were by amplifying reference gene primers. Here immunoSEQ multiplex PCR was the method, and the copy in TCRdb shows in-frame clones only, minus some. Clonal size and the V and J genes are those of that table, whereas D and trimming came from the DNA. The sample has 370,000 or so clones, 81% seen once. The chain combines TRBV20-1 with TRBJ1-1; maybe TRBD1 (5 bases). Sequenced: peripheral blood. This clonotype was sampled from a human donor with acute or convalescent COVID-19. The donor label of this sample is uncertain. In DNA, the CDR3 is TGCAGTGCTAGTGGACACACGAACACTGAAGCTTTCTTT. Its protein is CSASGHTNTEAFF.